This passage covers 25 T cell receptor beta chains from one sample sequenced in a study of blood T cell repertoires in COVID-19. Sequencing was performed with immunoSEQ multiplex PCR; in TCRdb, only in-frame clones are kept and a portion is missing. The data contain 250,000 to 350,000 clones, 65% to 85% of them seen just once; the ten biggest clones take up roughly 1.5%. What was sequenced was peripheral blood. The receptors were gathered from a human donor with COVID-19, enrolled during active disease. The donor label of this sample is uncertain.

The V call is TRBV7-6, the J call TRBJ2-3; TRBD2 is a possible D gene (5 bases). The CDR3 covers 16 residues. In germline, CDR1 is SGHVS, CDR2 FNYEAQ. The V and J ends lost 5 bases and 0 bases respectively, with 15 bases between them. CDR3 residues: CASSGRTHGSTDTQYF. CDR3 nucleotides: TGTGCCAGCAGCGGGCGGACTCACGGTAGCACAGATACGCAGTATTTT.

Written as DNA, the CDR3 is TGTGCCAGCAGTAGCGTCTACAATGAGCAGTTCTTC. The encoded protein is CASSSVYNEQFF. The chain recombines TRBV27 with TRBJ2-1; D not certain. Trimming left V 5 bases short and J 3 bases short, with 5 bases between. The CDR3 is made up of 12 amino acids. Germline V lookup: CDR1 MNHEY, CDR2 SMNVEV (reference sequence).

CDR3 protein: CATGQQTYVSYEQYF. CDR3 in DNA: TGTGCCACCGGACAGCAAACTTATGTCTCCTACGAGCAGTACTTC. This chain joins TRBV28 and TRBJ2-7; D may be TRBD1 (6 bases). The CDR3 covers 15 residues. The germline V and J ends were trimmed by 10 bases and 0 bases, with 19 bases remaining between them. From germline, CDR1 is MDHEN and CDR2 SYDVKM.

The rearrangement links TRBV5-1 to TRBJ2-6; TRBD1 matches 8 bases. J lost 2 bases, V lost 4 bases, and 11 bases had no gene match. The length of the CDR3 is 18 residues. The V gene's germline CDR1 is SGHRS and CDR2 YFSETQ. The CDR3 bases are TGCGCCAGCAGCAGAACCGGACAGGGTTCGACTGGGGCCAACGTCCTGACTTTC. Its translation is CASSRTGQGSTGANVLTF.

This chain connects TRBV19 to TRBJ1-2; maybe TRBD1 (5 bases). Germline CDR1 and CDR2: LNHDA and SQIVND (reference sequence). The CDR3 is 15 residues long. V shed 3 bases and J shed 6 bases, with 17 bases lying between them. CDR3 loop: CASSMLGGVVDGYTF. The CDR3 nucleotides are TGTGCCAGTAGTATGTTGGGAGGGGTGGTGGATGGCTACACCTTC.

Worth noting for this clone: Within the sample, other DNA sequences also encode this same CDR3. CDR3 in amino acids: CASSLGQNTEAFF. For the CDR3, the DNA is TGTGCCAGCAGCTTAGGACAGAACACTGAAGCTTTCTTT. The chain combines TRBV7-8 with TRBJ1-1; D remains unclear. The CDR3 loop spans 13 amino acids. V shed 1 base and J shed 1 base, with 4 bases lying between them. CDR1 is SGHVS, CDR2 FQNEAQ, per germline.

In its sample, this clone was seen once. The V call is TRBV27, the J call TRBJ1-6, with 9 bases that match TRBD1. The CDR3 runs to 15 residues. After removal of 6 bases from V and 14 bases from J, the junction contained 14 bases not matched to a gene. Per the germline V gene, CDR1 is MNHEY and CDR2 is SMNVEV (reference sequence). This chain's CDR3 is CASSRGTGKWRALHF. In DNA, the CDR3 is TGTGCCAGCAGCCGGGGGACAGGGAAGTGGCGGGCCCTCCACTTT.

This clone was recorded a few times. The genes are TRBV15 and TRBJ1-2; 10 bases match TRBD1. Germline assignment: CDR1 LNHNV and CDR2 YYDKDF (reference sequence). Germline trimming cut 1 base from V and 5 bases from J; bases unmatched to any gene: 1. The CDR3 covers 14 residues. The CDR3 spells CATSRGTGGYGYTF. The CDR3 bases are TGTGCCACCAGCAGAGGGACAGGGGGTTATGGCTACACCTTC.

This clone was counted once. This chain uses TRBV7-2 with TRBJ2-5; 8 bases line up with TRBD1. V lost 6 bases to trimming and J lost 5 bases; unmatched junction nucleotides: 14. Looked up from germline, CDR1 is SGHTA and CDR2 is FQGNSA. CDR3 size: 16 residues. This CDR3 is CASSGDSTNRGETQYF. The CDR3 DNA is TGTGCCAGCAGTGGGGACTCCACGAACAGGGGGGAGACCCAGTACTTC.

The rearrangement links TRBV4-3 to TRBJ1-2; no firm D call. Trimming shortened V by 4 bases and J by 3 bases, and 15 bases separated the two germline ends. There are 15 residues in the CDR3. Germline CDR1 reads LGHNA; CDR2 reads YSLEER. CDR3 sequence (DNA): TGCGCCAGCAGCCGAGGAGACGGGTGGGACTATGGCTACACCTTC. It translates to CASSRGDGWDYGYTF.

The V gene is TRBV5-1, the J gene TRBJ1-1; D uncertain. Trimming left V 2 bases short and J 3 bases short, with 14 bases between. The CDR3 loop spans 15 amino acids. Looked up from germline, CDR1 is SGHRS and CDR2 is YFSETQ. CDR3 in DNA: TGCGCCAGCAGCTTCCTGGCAGGCGGGGACACTGAAGCTTTCTTT. As protein: CASSFLAGGDTEAFF.

A few counts support this clone. J is TRBJ1-1 and V is TRBV7-8; 8 bases match TRBD1. The CDR3 has 14 amino acids. Trimming removed 4 bases from V and 6 bases from J; junction bases left unmatched: 7. Germline CDR1 is SGHVS and CDR2 is FQNEAQ. CDR3 amino acids: CASSSDRGPSEAFF. DNA of the CDR3: TGTGCCAGCAGCTCTGACAGGGGTCCCTCTGAAGCTTTCTTT.

V usage is TRBV29-1 and J usage is TRBJ1-1; 9 bases are shared with TRBD1. Germline lookup yields CDR1 SQVTM and CDR2 ANQGSEA. The CDR3 loop spans 14 amino acids. Trimming took 6 bases from V and 4 from J; bases not matched to a gene: 9. CDR3 sequence: CSVHRGRTGTEAFF. The CDR3 DNA is TGCAGCGTCCACAGGGGGCGGACCGGCACTGAAGCTTTCTTT.

The chain recombines TRBV9 with TRBJ1-4; D gene ambiguous. Germline CDR1 reads SGDLS; CDR2 reads YYNGEE. V was cut by 4 bases and J by 3 bases, with 13 bases left in between. The CDR3 runs to 15 residues. CDR3 bases: TGTGCCAGCAGCCTCCAGGCCTTGGCTAATGAAAAACTGTTTTTT. Translating gives CASSLQALANEKLFF.

This chain links TRBV11-3 with TRBJ1-1, with D uncertain. Trimming stripped 0 bases from V and 5 bases from J, with 7 bases between. The germline V gene has CDR1 SGHNT and CDR2 YENEEA. The CDR3 has 13 residues. The CDR3 spells CASSLDGETEAFF. The CDR3 nucleotides read TGTGCCAGCAGCTTAGACGGGGAAACTGAAGCTTTCTTT.

This chain joins TRBV7-9 and TRBJ2-2; D is possibly TRBD2 (5 bases). The CDR3 totals 13 residues. The germline V gene has CDR1 SEHNR and CDR2 FQNEAQ (reference sequence). Trimming left V 2 bases short and J 7 bases short, with 8 bases between. CDR3 in DNA: TGTGCCAGCAGCTTAAACGAGGGCGGGGAGCTGTTTTTT. Residues: CASSLNEGGELFF.

This chain joins TRBV2 and TRBJ1-2; a weak D match, TRBD1 (6 bases). V was pared by 5 bases and J by 4 bases, with 14 bases between. Per the germline V gene, CDR1 is SNHLY and CDR2 is FYNNEI. This CDR3 comprises 14 residues. In nucleotides, the CDR3 is TGTGCCAGCAGTTCTTTGGGGGCCCGCTATGGCTACACCTTC. Protein: CASSSLGARYGYTF.

The genes are TRBV2 and TRBJ2-7; the D gene is possibly TRBD1 (6 bases). The CDR3 runs 11 residues. V was trimmed by 7 bases and J by 6 bases, leaving 10 bases between them. The germline gives CDR1 SNHLY, CDR2 FYNNEI. The CDR3 loop is CASTSRGEQYF. The CDR3 coding sequence is TGTGCCAGCACGTCCAGGGGCGAGCAGTACTTC.

This rearrangement joins TRBV28 to TRBJ1-5; D possibly corresponds to TRBD1 (6 bases). V dropped 3 bases and J dropped 3 bases, with 12 bases sitting between them. Germline V CDR1 and CDR2: MDHEN, SYDVKM. This CDR3 is 15 amino acids long. Here the CDR3 DNA reads TGTGCCAGCAGTTTGTCACAGGGTAACAATCAGCCCCAGCATTTT. This gives the protein CASSLSQGNNQPQHF.

DNA of the CDR3: TGTGCCAGCAGCTCCGGGACTAGTCACTACAATGAGCAGTTCTTC. Translation: CASSSGTSHYNEQFF. The rearrangement links TRBV5-4 to TRBJ2-1, with 8 nucleotides matching TRBD2. With 3 bases clipped from V and 3 bases from J, the junction kept 5 bases outside the gene matches. CDR3 length: 15 amino acids. Germline values: CDR1 SGHNT, CDR2 YYREEE (reference sequence).

The rearrangement joins TRBV30 to TRBJ1-2; 8 bases are shared with TRBD1. The germline gives CDR1 GTSNPN, CDR2 SVGIG (reference sequence). This CDR3 region has 13 residues. With V trimmed by 2 bases and J by 6 bases, 5 bases remained unmatched. As DNA, the CDR3 is TGTGCCTGGAGTACGCAGGGGGCGGATGGCTACACCTTC. Translation gives CAWSTQGADGYTF.

The chain links TRBV6-5 to TRBJ1-2; D ambiguous. CDR1 is MNHEY and CDR2 is SVGAGI in the germline V gene. The CDR3 contains 14 residues. V was clipped by 0 bases and J by 8 bases, with 13 bases between them. The CDR3 protein is CASSYSRGIDGYTF. The CDR3 DNA follows: TGTGCCAGCAGTTACTCGAGAGGGATTGACGGCTACACCTTC.

The chain couples TRBV6-5 to TRBJ2-5; 7 nucleotides match TRBD1. V lost 2 bases and J lost 4; bases outside the gene matches: 7. This CDR3 spans 15 amino acids. Germline V CDR1 and CDR2: MNHEY, SVGAGI. The CDR3 sequence is CASSYLVGQTETQYF. The CDR3 DNA reads TGTGCCAGCAGTTACCTGGTGGGACAGACAGAGACCCAGTACTTC.

The chain uses TRBV7-2 and TRBJ2-1; TRBD2 aligns across 15 bases. The CDR3 is 18 residues long. The germline V gene has CDR1 SGHTA and CDR2 FQGNSA. The V and J ends lost 2 bases and 7 bases, in that order; junction bases with no gene match: 9. The chain's CDR3 is CASSLPLGLAGGSNEQFF. DNA of the CDR3: TGTGCCAGCAGCTTACCCTTGGGACTAGCGGGAGGTAGTAATGAGCAGTTCTTC.

This sequence joins TRBV19 and TRBJ2-7, with D maybe TRBD1 (6 bases). The CDR3 length is 12 residues. V was pared by 2 bases and J by 5 bases, with 7 bases between. The germline gives CDR1 LNHDA, CDR2 SQIVND (reference sequence). The chain's CDR3 is CASSITGNEQYF. The DNA for the CDR3 is TGTGCCAGTAGTATAACAGGGAACGAGCAGTACTTC.